This TCR beta chain comes out of a study of vaccination and CD4 T cells after COVID-19. J lost 7 bases, V lost 5 bases, and 8 bases had no gene match. Per the germline V gene, CDR1 is MNHEY and CDR2 is SVGEGT. The CDR3 covers 15 residues. Treatment noted: roughly 10-day PBMC culture with coronavirus spike peptide pools or control peptides (ViraFEST assay). Sequencing of the DNA from cultured CD4+ T cells was carried out with the Oncomine TCR Beta short-read assay. From the PCR reads, TCRdb called clonotypes with MiXCR, one entry per CDR3 protein. This table has roughly 18,000 distinct CDR3 sequences, around 56% appearing once. Concerning this clonotype itself: Its antigen is currently unknown.

Sequenced input: CD4+ T cells from blood, cultured in vitro. This TCR derives from a human donor who had recovered from COVID-19. The rearrangement links TRBV6-2 or TRBV6-3 to TRBJ1-5; 10 bases line up with TRBD1. This chain's CDR3 is CASSEWTGGRQPQHF. Written as DNA, the CDR3 is TGTGCCAGCAGTGAATGGACAGGGGGAAGGCAGCCCCAGCATTTT.